This record looks at one TCR beta chain sequence and its context. The antigen is undetermined. The data belong to a study of cytomegalovirus exposure and HLA in healthy donors. Study details: The same platform was used for the 100 to 150 validation repertoires and the roughly 670 first-cohort repertoires, a later analysis reported. General study points: The authors listed some 160 TCR beta chains as cytomegalovirus-associated.

This table comes from immunoSEQ multiplex PCR, and its TCRdb copy is limited to in-frame clones, with some not included. The table shows roughly 260,000 clones, with almost 90% occurring only once. Germline V gene sequence: CDR1 SGHDN, CDR2 FVKESK. The ends lost 5 bases at V and 5 bases at J; junction bases unmatched: 7. This CDR3 has 14 amino acids. The sequence was obtained from a woman aged 18-29 years in good health and CMV-seronegative. Sequenced material: PBMCs. This sequence joins TRBV14 and TRBJ2-7; 9 bases match TRBD1. CDR3 DNA sequence: TGTGCCAGCAGCTTGGGACAGGGATGGGACGAGCAGTACTTC. This sequence encodes CASSLGQGWDEQYF.